Presented here are 24 T cell receptor beta chains from one specimen sequenced in a study of regulatory T cells in long-lasting Graves disease. To make TCR beta libraries, researchers used iRepertoire HTBI primers and Arm-PCR of CDR3 regions. Each CDR3 protein is one row after TCRdb ran MiXCR on the multiplex PCR reads. This table holds roughly 400,000 distinct CDR3 sequences, about a sixth found once. Time point in this sample: newly diagnosed GD, antithyroid drugs for less than 3 months. PBMC-derived RNA was used for the TCR library. These same data were also listed under a study on T cells in Graves' hyperthyroidism and ophthalmopathy.

This sample comprised peripheral blood mononuclear cells (PBMCs), obtained at new diagnosis, from a patient treated with antithyroid drugs. These receptors were collected from a woman aged 18 to 35 with Graves disease.

This clonotype was seen ten or more times. V gene TRBV12-3 or TRBV12-4 combines with J gene TRBJ2-7; 7 nucleotides agree with TRBD1. Trimming cost V 5 bases and J 0 bases; bases outside gene matches: 7. This CDR3 spans 15 amino acids. The CDR3 loop reads CASSPRQGRSYEQYF. CDR3 in DNA: TGTGCCAGCAGTCCCCGACAGGGCCGCTCCTACGAGCAGTACTTC.

The table lists this clonotype with many counts. The chain is built from TRBV27 and TRBJ2-3; no clear D. The CDR3 has 13 amino acids. V dropped 5 bases and J dropped 7 bases, with 13 bases sitting between them. Germline assignment: CDR1 MNHEY and CDR2 SMNVEV (reference sequence). CDR3 nucleotide sequence: TGTGCCAGCAGTCCCTCATTCTTTAATACGCAGTATTTT. Its translation: CASSPSFFNTQYF.

The V and J genes are TRBV29-1 and TRBJ1-4; no firm D call. The CDR3 runs to 13 residues. Trimming took 3 bases from V and 2 from J, leaving 7 bases between them. Germline V gene sequence: CDR1 SQVTM, CDR2 ANQGSEA. The CDR3 here is CSVDSGTNEKLFF. The CDR3 DNA follows: TGCAGCGTTGATTCGGGGACTAATGAAAAACTGTTTTTT.

This clonotype was found many times. The V and J genes are TRBV18 and TRBJ2-5, with TRBD1 matching over 9 bases. The germline V gene encodes CDR1 KGHSH and CDR2 LQKENI. The CDR3 extends over 14 amino acids. With 4 bases clipped from V and 2 bases from J, the junction kept 2 bases outside the gene matches. The CDR3 is CASSRGQGQETQYF. DNA for the CDR3: TGTGCCAGCTCACGGGGACAGGGACAAGAGACCCAGTACTTC. Full variable domain (missing parts from reference TRBV18 and TRBJ2-5): NAGVMQNPRHLVRRRGQEARLRCSPMKGHSHVYWYRQLPEEGLKFMVYLQKENIIDESGMPKERFSAEFPKEGPSILRIQQVVRGDSAAYFCASSRGQGQETQYFGPGTRLLVL.

There are a few counts of this clonotype. The chain has TRBV20-1 and TRBJ2-3; D gene uncertain. The germline gives CDR1 DFQATT, CDR2 SNEGSKA (reference sequence). With 6 bases removed from V and 5 bases from J, the gap between germline ends came to 15 bases. This CDR3 is 13 amino acids long. The CDR3 reads CSAKNGGQDTQYF. CDR3 DNA sequence: TGCAGTGCCAAAAATGGTGGTCAAGATACGCAGTATTTT.

This chain connects TRBV19 to TRBJ1-1; D is uncertain. The CDR3 loop spans 15 amino acids. Germline loops: CDR1 LNHDA, CDR2 SQIVND (reference sequence). Trimming cost V 1 base and J 0 bases, with 9 bases left between them. As DNA, the CDR3 is TGTGCCAGTAGTATAGGGGCGAAGATGAACACTGAAGCTTTCTTT. Protein sequence: CASSIGAKMNTEAFF.

There are a few counts of this clonotype. The chain employs TRBV10-3 and TRBJ2-7, with 7 bases aligning to TRBD2. Trimming removed 3 bases from V and 0 bases from J; junction bases left unmatched: 14. The CDR3 sequence is 18 residues long. Germline-derived CDR1 and CDR2 are ENHRY and SYGVKD. CDR3 residues: CAISDAGRRGSHSYEQYF. The CDR3 DNA is TGTGCCATCAGTGATGCGGGGCGGCGCGGGAGCCACTCCTACGAGCAGTACTTC.

This clonotype occurred a few times. The chain is built from TRBV6-2 or TRBV6-3 and TRBJ1-5; D perhaps matches TRBD1 (6 bases). Germline CDR1 is MNHEY and CDR2 is SVGEGT. Trimming took 6 bases from V and 2 from J, leaving 17 bases between them. The CDR3 sequence is 16 residues long. CDR3 DNA sequence: TGTGCCAGCAGCCTGCCGGGGGGCCTAGGCAATCAGCCCCAGCATTTT. It translates to CASSLPGGLGNQPQHF.

A note on this clonotype: Mismatch with germline at one junction end may stem from a read error. This sequence joins TRBV11-3 and TRBJ1-1; D gene unclear. This CDR3 comprises 14 residues. Germline assignment: CDR1 SGHNT and CDR2 YENEEA. The CDR3: CASSFQAINTQAFF. The CDR3 nucleotides are TGTGCCAGCAGCTTCCAGGCTATAAACACTCAAGCTTTCTTT. The full variable domain, completed using reference TRBV11-3 and TRBJ1-1, is EAGVVQSPRYKIIEKKQPVAFWCNPISGHNTLYWYLQNLGQGPELLIRYENEEAVDDSQLPKDRFSAERLKGVDSTLKIQPAELGDSAVYLCASSFQAINTQAFFGQGTRLTVV.

To note about this clonotype: This may be a read error: a much more frequent sequence differs by one nucleotide. V is TRBV12-3 or TRBV12-4 and J is TRBJ2-7; 11 nucleotides agree with TRBD2. This CDR3 has 15 residues. The CDR3 is CSSTQGGTSGNEQYF. CDR3 DNA: TGTTCCAGCACCCAAGGAGGGACTAGCGGAAACGAGCAGTACTTC.

This clonotype showed up many times. The rearrangement joins TRBV28 to TRBJ1-5; D possibly corresponds to TRBD1 (5 bases). V was pared by 2 bases and J by 8 bases, with 10 bases between. Germline assignment: CDR1 MDHEN and CDR2 SYDVKM. The CDR3 has 13 amino acids. The CDR3 here is CASSLGLGEPQHF. The CDR3 coding sequence is TGTGCCAGCAGTTTAGGGTTGGGGGAGCCCCAGCATTTT.

This clonotype was observed many times. The chain couples TRBV2 to TRBJ1-5; 8 nucleotides agree with TRBD1. Looked up from germline, CDR1 is SNHLY and CDR2 is FYNNEI. J was trimmed by 3 bases and V by 4 bases; bases with no gene match: 11. The CDR3 consists of 17 residues. CDR3 region: CASSGGGDRSPNQPQHF. The CDR3 coding sequence is TGTGCCAGCAGTGGGGGCGGGGACAGGAGCCCCAATCAGCCCCAGCATTTT.

This clonotype was detected ten times or more. The gene calls are TRBV2 and TRBJ2-3; D perhaps matches TRBD1 (6 bases). The CDR3 loop spans 15 amino acids. Germline assignment: CDR1 SNHLY and CDR2 FYNNEI. V was clipped by 6 bases and J by 3 bases, with 16 bases between them. For the CDR3, the DNA is TGTGCCAGCAGCCCCCCAGGGGCGCGGACAGATACGCAGTATTTT. Its translation: CASSPPGARTDTQYF.

This clonotype occurred many times. DNA of the CDR3: TGTGCCAGCAGCCAAACTCCCGGGACTACGAACTACGAGCAGTACTTC. Translating gives CASSQTPGTTNYEQYF. The chain recombines TRBV3-1 with TRBJ2-7, with 7 bases aligning to TRBD2. There are 16 residues in the CDR3. CDR1 is LGHDT and CDR2 is YNNKEL in the germline V gene (reference sequence). The trim removed 2 bases at V and 3 bases at J, leaving 10 bases unmatched.

This clonotype was recorded at least ten times. The genes are TRBV5-1 and TRBJ2-5, with a tentative D call TRBD2 (6 bases). V was shortened by 4 bases and J by 1 base, with 11 bases between the two germline ends. CDR1 is SGHRS, CDR2 YFSETQ, per germline. There are 14 residues in the CDR3. CDR3 DNA: TGCGCCAGCAGCACCGGGACTCTCCAAGAGACCCAGTACTTC. Its protein is CASSTGTLQETQYF.

This clonotype is a singleton in its sample. The genes are TRBV5-1 and TRBJ2-5; no firm D call. The germline V and J ends were trimmed by 7 bases and 4 bases, with 17 bases remaining between them. This CDR3 comprises 14 residues. Germline loops: CDR1 SGHRS, CDR2 YFSETQ. The CDR3 loop reads CASAYSVGGETQYF. The CDR3 nucleotides are TGCGCCAGCGCCTACTCTGTGGGTGGAGAGACCCAGTACTTC.

This clonotype was counted ten times or more. This chain uses TRBV7-3 with TRBJ2-1, with 7 bases lining up with TRBD2. The CDR3 totals 15 residues. CDR1 SGHTA and CDR2 FQGTGA come from the germline V gene. Germline trimming cut 2 bases from V and 4 bases from J; bases unmatched to any gene: 5. The chain's CDR3 is CASSLFGLGYNEQFF. CDR3 nucleotides: TGTGCCAGCAGCTTATTCGGACTAGGTTACAATGAGCAGTTCTTC.

This clonotype was seen more than once but under ten times. A much larger clone differs by one base, so this may be a read error. The chain is built from TRBV12-3 or TRBV12-4 and TRBJ2-7, with 9 bases that match TRBD1. This CDR3 contains 14 residues. For the CDR3, the DNA is TGTGCCAGCAGTTCGACAGGGGGTGGTTACGAGCAGCACTTC. Protein product: CASSSTGGGYEQHF.

This clonotype was seen ten or more times. CDR3 sequence reads: CASRPRTGEGYSNQPQHF. CDR3 in DNA: TGTGCCAGCAGACCACGGACAGGGGAGGGGTATAGCAATCAGCCCCAGCATTTT. V usage is TRBV6-1 and J usage is TRBJ1-5; the match to TRBD1 covers 9 bases. Germline V gene sequence: CDR1 MNHNS, CDR2 SASEGT. Trimming cost V 6 bases and J 0 bases; bases outside gene matches: 12. CDR3 size: 18 residues.

This clonotype has more than one count but fewer than ten. The CDR3 is CASTLFGDRAINEQFF. In DNA, the CDR3 is TGTGCCAGTACTCTGTTTGGGGACAGGGCTATAAATGAGCAGTTCTTC. The J gene is TRBJ2-1, the V gene TRBV19; TRBD1 matches 9 bases. CDR1 and CDR2 from the germline V gene are LNHDA and SQIVND (reference sequence). Germline trimming cut 7 bases from V and 7 bases from J; bases unmatched to any gene: 14. This CDR3 contains 16 residues.

This clonotype was counted a few times. The chain employs TRBV7-9 and TRBJ1-6; D gene ambiguous. The CDR3 contains 14 residues. Trimming took 3 bases from V and 8 from J, leaving 11 bases between them. Germline assignment: CDR1 SEHNR and CDR2 FQNEAQ (reference sequence). DNA of the CDR3: TGTGCCAGCAGCTTGGGCCGAACCGATTCACCCCTCCACTTT. Amino acids: CASSLGRTDSPLHF.

The chain couples TRBV6-1 to TRBJ1-2; D remains ambiguous. The CDR3 is 10 amino acids. Trimming removed 4 bases from V and 8 bases from J, with 5 bases in between. Germline CDR1 MNHNS, CDR2 SASEGT. Here the CDR3 DNA reads TGTGCCAGCAGTGCGCGGGGCTACACCTTC. Protein product: CASSARGYTF.

The rearrangement uses TRBV13 and TRBJ1-2; 8 bases are shared with TRBD1. V was clipped by 5 bases and J by 8 bases; unmatched bases: 7. Germline CDR1 reads PRHDT; CDR2 reads FYEKMQ (reference sequence). The CDR3 has 13 residues. CDR3 protein: CASSPDRAGGYTF. As DNA, the CDR3 is TGTGCCAGCAGCCCGGACAGGGCGGGGGGCTACACCTTC.

The sample holds many counts of this clonotype. The CDR3 DNA reads as TGTGCCAGCAGCTTAGCGGGTATTTGGAGGGTTCAGCCTGAAGCTTTCTTT. It translates to CASSLAGIWRVQPEAFF. This sequence joins TRBV7-8 and TRBJ1-1, with D unresolved. The CDR3 runs 17 residues. Germline V gene sequence: CDR1 SGHVS, CDR2 FQNEAQ. Trimming removed 0 bases from V and 6 bases from J, with 20 bases in between.